This is a list of T cell receptor beta chains from one sample in a study of cytomegalovirus exposure and HLA in healthy donors. Some clones are missing from TCRdb's copy, which holds only in-frame ones; the method was immunoSEQ multiplex PCR. The sample includes roughly 130,000 clones, roughly 80% of them seen just once. Sequenced material: PBMCs. Receptors were obtained from a man aged 40-50 years in good health and CMV-seronegative. Each CDR3 is given with its conserved first and last residue. The D gene is left open where the match is weak. Clone size is not always given. Where it is, it says once, few, many or a class for expanded clones.

V	D	J	size	CDR3	DNA
TRBV11-2	TRBD2	TRBJ2-7	-	CASSFGLAAYEQYF	TGTGCCAGCAGCTTCGGACTAGCGGCCTACGAGCAGTACTTC
TRBV6-5	TRBD1	TRBJ2-7	-	CASSKLDRDYEQYF	TGTGCCAGCAGTAAACTCGACAGGGACTACGAGCAGTACTTC
TRBV7-9	-	TRBJ1-1	-	CASSDLGAVSTEAFF	TGTGCCAGCAGCGATTTGGGGGCCGTGAGCACTGAAGCTTTCTTT
TRBV10-1	-	TRBJ2-1	-	CASSGLVEGEQFF	TGCGCCAGCAGTGGACTAGTGGAGGGAGAGCAGTTCTTC
TRBV5-1	TRBD2	TRBJ2-7	-	CASSLRAGGPSEQYF	TGCGCCAGCAGCTTGCGAGCGGGAGGGCCTTCGGAGCAGTACTTC
TRBV29-1	TRBD1	TRBJ2-7	-	CSVPGQGTYEQYF	TGCAGCGTTCCGGGACAGGGGACGTACGAGCAGTACTTC
TRBV25-1	TRBD2	TRBJ2-1	-	CASSDPTSGARYNEQFF	TGTGCCAGCAGTGACCCAACCAGCGGGGCACGTTACAATGAGCAGTTCTTC
TRBV5-6	-	TRBJ2-5	-	CASSVAGRETQYF	TGTGCCAGCAGCGTCGCAGGGAGGGAGACCCAGTACTTC
TRBV28	-	TRBJ1-2	-	CATLKPPGEGYTF	TGTGCCACTCTTAAACCGCCAGGGGAGGGCTACACCTTC
TRBV5-1	TRBD1	TRBJ1-4	-	CASSLEVVGTGYEKLFF	TGCGCCAGCAGCTTAGAGGTAGTCGGGACAGGGTACGAAAAACTGTTTTTT
TRBV28	TRBD2	TRBJ2-1	-	CASSLRRLAGDSEQFF	TGTGCCAGCAGTTTACGCCGACTAGCGGGAGATAGTGAGCAGTTCTTC
TRBV18	-	TRBJ1-2	-	CASSPPSANYGYTF	TGTGCCAGCTCACCCCCATCAGCTAACTATGGCTACACCTTC
TRBV9	-	TRBJ2-3	-	CASSVDRGGVTDTQYF	TGTGCCAGCAGCGTAGATAGAGGGGGAGTCACAGATACGCAGTATTTT
TRBV28	-	TRBJ1-5	-	CASSFRQAYQPQHF	TGTGCCAGCAGTTTTCGGCAGGCGTATCAGCCCCAGCATTTT
TRBV10-1	-	TRBJ2-7	-	CASSERVTYEQYF	TGCGCCAGCAGTGAGCGGGTGACCTACGAGCAGTACTTC
TRBV7-9	-	TRBJ2-7	-	CASSLMEGVEQYF	TGTGCCAGCAGCTTAATGGAAGGGGTCGAGCAGTACTTC
TRBV6-5	-	TRBJ1-1	-	CASSSVGGGTEAFF	TGTGCCAGCAGTTCCGTCGGGGGGGGCACTGAAGCTTTCTTT
TRBV7-2	-	TRBJ2-1	-	CASSLSWSSYNEQFF	TGTGCCAGCAGCTTGTCGTGGAGCTCCTACAATGAGCAGTTCTTC
TRBV28	-	TRBJ1-1	-	CASTPRSVGTEAFF	TGTGCCAGCACCCCTAGGTCTGTGGGCACTGAAGCTTTCTTT
TRBV2	TRBD2	TRBJ2-5	-	CASALLSGREETQYF	TGTGCCAGCGCACTACTTAGCGGGAGAGAGGAGACCCAGTACTTC
TRBV30	TRBD1	TRBJ1-1	-	CAWSRQGLTEAFF	TGTGCCTGGAGCCGACAGGGCCTCACTGAAGCTTTCTTT
TRBV7-8	TRBD1	TRBJ1-6	few	CASSLKPGQGNSPLHF	TGTGCCAGCAGCCTAAAGCCGGGACAGGGGAATTCACCCCTCCACTTT
TRBV27	TRBD1	TRBJ2-1	-	CASSQRAGGRNEQFF	TGTGCCAGCAGCCAGAGGGCAGGGGGCAGAAATGAGCAGTTCTTC
TRBV7-2	TRBD2	TRBJ2-1	-	CASNPTGGSDEQFF	TGTGCCAGCAACCCTACCGGGGGGTCGGATGAGCAGTTCTTC
TRBV6-1	-	TRBJ1-2	-	CASRKGDLSDGYTF	TGTGCCAGCAGAAAGGGGGATTTGAGCGATGGCTACACCTTC
TRBV10-3	-	TRBJ2-1	-	CAISERDTGIEQFF	TGTGCCATCAGTGAAAGGGACACTGGGATTGAGCAGTTCTTC
TRBV7-2	-	TRBJ2-5	-	CASSPFPQGQETQYF	TGTGCCAGCAGCCCATTCCCGCAGGGTCAAGAGACCCAGTACTTC
TRBV5-1	-	TRBJ2-5	-	CASSLGPGGETQYF	TGCGCCAGCAGCTTGGGGCCCGGAGGAGAGACCCAGTACTTC
TRBV30	-	TRBJ1-3	-	CAWSGGSSGNTIYF	TGTGCCTGGAGTGGCGGGAGCTCTGGAAACACCATATATTTT
TRBV6-5	-	TRBJ1-4	few	CASGERTTNEKLFF	TGTGCCAGCGGGGAGCGTACAACTAATGAAAAACTGTTTTTT
TRBV2	-	TRBJ1-1	-	CASSSTRGNTEAFF	TGTGCCAGCAGTTCAACAAGGGGGAACACTGAAGCTTTCTTT